A single sample is the source of the 23 T cell receptor beta chains below, sequenced in a study of T cell changes during pregnancy in multiple sclerosis. Profiling relied on immunoSEQ multiplex PCR, and the TCRdb table lists in-frame clones only, not all of them. Of fewer than 90,000 clones detected, 85% to 95% appear once; the ten largest clones hold 1%. Sample: peripheral blood, taken in the first trimester of pregnancy. The receptors originated from a female donor with multiple sclerosis, enrolled in a pregnancy study.

This clone appeared once. The chain has TRBV6-1 and TRBJ2-7; TRBD2 might be the D (6 bases). There are 15 residues in the CDR3. Per germline, CDR1 MNHNS and CDR2 SASEGT. V lost 5 bases and J lost 1, with 15 bases in between. The CDR3 DNA is TGTGCCAGCAGTCTTACGGGGGACCGGTCCTACGAGCAGTACTTC. This translates into CASSLTGDRSYEQYF.

The chain uses TRBV19 and TRBJ1-2; D may be TRBD1 (6 bases). The CDR3 spans 12 residues. CDR1 is LNHDA, CDR2 SQIVND, per germline (reference sequence). V lost 7 bases, J lost 5 bases, and 11 bases lay in between. CDR3 residues: CASTNTGYGYTF. In DNA, the CDR3 is TGTGCCAGTACGAACACAGGGTATGGCTACACCTTC.

The chain carries TRBV10-3 and TRBJ2-7, with unresolved D. This CDR3 spans 12 amino acids. Trimming shortened V by 2 bases and J by 9 bases, and 11 bases separated the two germline ends. CDR1 and CDR2 (germline): ENHRY, SYGVKD. In nucleotides, the CDR3 is TGTGCCATCAGTGAGGAGTCCCTTGCGCAGTACTTC. It is translated as CAISEESLAQYF.

This chain uses TRBV6-5 with TRBJ1-1; 9 bases map to TRBD1. Trimming at V came to 6 bases and at J to 1 base, leaving 6 bases not matched to a gene. This CDR3 spans 15 amino acids. Germline CDR1 MNHEY, CDR2 SVGAGI. As DNA, the CDR3 is TGTGCCAGCAGGAGGACAGGGGAATGGAACACTGAAGCTTTCTTT. Translated: CASRRTGEWNTEAFF.

The chain couples TRBV19 to TRBJ1-1; D gene ambiguous. The V end was cut by 1 base, the J end by 7 bases, with 10 bases between. The CDR3 loop spans 13 amino acids. Germline CDR1 reads LNHDA; CDR2 reads SQIVND (reference sequence). The CDR3 sequence is CASSIVSSSEAFF. CDR3 in DNA: TGTGCCAGTAGTATAGTATCCTCCAGTGAAGCTTTCTTT.

This clone was detected only a few times. This specimen includes other DNA sequences encoding the same CDR3. The V call is TRBV19, the J call TRBJ1-1; the match to TRBD1 covers 7 bases. CDR3 length: 14 residues. Germline lookup yields CDR1 LNHDA and CDR2 SQIVND (reference sequence). Trimming at V came to 9 bases and at J to 0 bases, leaving 7 bases not matched to a gene. CDR3 in amino acids: CASRDSSMNTEAFF. CDR3 DNA: TGTGCCAGCCGGGACAGTAGCATGAACACTGAAGCTTTCTTT.

Written as DNA, the CDR3 is TGTGCCAGCAGCTTAGGGACAGGGGACACCTACGAGCAGTACTTC. Translated: CASSLGTGDTYEQYF. The chain joins TRBV7-2 to TRBJ2-7; 9 bases are shared with TRBD1. Germline CDR1 is SGHTA and CDR2 is FQGNSA. The CDR3 length is 15 residues. The ends lost 1 base at V and 2 bases at J; junction bases unmatched: 3.

V gene TRBV15 combines with J gene TRBJ2-2; D not resolved. Germline-derived CDR1 and CDR2 are LNHNV and YYDKDF (reference sequence). Trimming cost V 0 bases and J 6 bases, with 5 bases left between them. The CDR3 totals 13 residues. The CDR3 loop is CATSRDDSGELFF. The CDR3 region has the DNA TGTGCCACCAGCAGAGATGACTCCGGGGAGCTGTTTTTT.

V gene TRBV6-5 combines with J gene TRBJ1-1, with D possibly TRBD1 on 6 matching bases. Trimming took off 5 bases at V and 7 bases at J, with 11 bases between the two ends. Germline V CDR1 and CDR2: MNHEY, SVGAGI. This CDR3 is 12 amino acids long. Here the CDR3 DNA reads TGTGCCAGCAGTGGGGACATAGGTGAAGCTTTCTTT. Encoded protein: CASSGDIGEAFF.

V usage is TRBV28 and J usage is TRBJ2-7, with TRBD2 matching 9 bases. Per germline, CDR1 MDHEN and CDR2 SYDVKM. V dropped 3 bases and J dropped 1; count of bases not matched to a gene: 4. The CDR3 extends over 15 amino acids. The CDR3 region is CASSFSGRVSYEQYF. In DNA, the CDR3 is TGTGCCAGCAGTTTTAGCGGGAGAGTTTCCTACGAGCAGTACTTC. Full variable domain (remainder filled in from reference TRBV28 and TRBJ2-7): DVKVTQSSRYLVKRTGEKVFLECVQDMDHENMFWYRQDPGLGLRLIYFSYDVKMKEKGDIPEGYSVSREKKERFSLILESASTNQTSMYLCASSFSGRVSYEQYFGPGTRLTVT.

This clone was picked up a small number of times. The J gene is TRBJ1-2, the V gene TRBV5-5; D is unresolved. CDR3 size: 13 residues. The V gene's germline CDR1 is SGHKS and CDR2 YYEKEE (reference sequence). V was clipped by 0 bases and J by 8 bases, with 11 bases between them. CDR3 amino acids: CASSLALRGGYTF. In DNA form, the CDR3 reads TGTGCCAGCAGCTTGGCGCTCCGAGGGGGCTACACCTTC.

The CDR3 spells CASSQTAYEQYF. CDR3 nucleotides: TGTGCCAGCAGCCAAACCGCGTACGAGCAGTACTTC. The rearrangement joins TRBV16 to TRBJ2-7; D remains ambiguous. The CDR3 has 12 residues. Germline V gene lookup returns CDR1 KGHSY and CDR2 FQNENV. V lost 2 bases and J lost 4, with 6 bases in between.

The J gene is TRBJ1-2, the V gene TRBV11-2; maybe TRBD1 (5 bases). The V and J ends lost 3 bases and 9 bases respectively, with 17 bases between them. The CDR3 totals 14 residues. CDR1 is SGHAT, CDR2 FQNNGV, per germline. CDR3 sequence: CASSFKTGQLSYTF. The CDR3, as DNA: TGTGCCAGCAGCTTTAAAACAGGCCAGTTAAGCTACACCTTC.

CDR3 sequence reads: CASLSRTRAETQYF. The CDR3 nucleotides read TGTGCCAGTCTTAGTAGGACTAGAGCAGAGACCCAGTACTTC. The chain couples TRBV6-1 to TRBJ2-5; TRBD2 agrees at 7 bases. This CDR3 is built from 14 residues. Trimming took 9 bases from V and 4 from J; bases not matched to a gene: 11. The germline V gene encodes CDR1 MNHNS and CDR2 SASEGT.

Only one count was recorded for this clone. This chain links TRBV18 with TRBJ1-5, with a weak D call TRBD1 (6 bases). Germline assignment: CDR1 KGHSH and CDR2 LQKENI. The ends were cut back, 2 bases at V and 3 bases at J, with 11 bases in the middle. This CDR3 has 15 amino acids. CDR3 protein: CASSPTGRVNQPQHF. The CDR3 coding sequence is TGTGCCAGCTCACCAACAGGGCGCGTCAATCAGCCCCAGCATTTT.

This chain joins TRBV5-1 and TRBJ2-5; the D gene is possibly TRBD2 (6 bases). V was clipped by 4 bases and J by 1 base, with 8 bases between them. The CDR3 is made up of 13 amino acids. Germline CDR1 reads SGHRS; CDR2 reads YFSETQ. Here the CDR3 DNA reads TGCGCCAGCAGCATGGGACTCCAAGAGACCCAGTACTTC. Protein product: CASSMGLQETQYF.

The count of this clone is one. This chain connects TRBV13 to TRBJ2-7; 13 bases map to TRBD2. The CDR3 has 17 residues. Germline CDR1 reads PRHDT; CDR2 reads FYEKMQ (reference sequence). The ends lost 4 bases at V and 6 bases at J; junction bases unmatched: 12. The DNA of the CDR3 is TGTGCCAGCAGCTGGGGGACTAGCGGGATGTCTCAAGGCGAGCAGTACTTC. This encodes CASSWGTSGMSQGEQYF.

This chain links TRBV18 with TRBJ1-2; a weak D match, TRBD1 (6 bases). The germline V gene encodes CDR1 KGHSH and CDR2 LQKENI. This CDR3 comprises 12 residues. V lost 2 bases and J 9 bases, leaving 10 bases between the germline ends. In DNA form, the CDR3 reads TGTGCCAGCTCACCATCAGGGGAGAGCTACACCTTC. As protein: CASSPSGESYTF. The entire variable domain, with the rest obtained from reference TRBV18 and TRBJ1-2, is as follows: NAGVMQNPRHLVRRRGQEARLRCSPMKGHSHVYWYRQLPEEGLKFMVYLQKENIIDESGMPKERFSAEFPKEGPSILRIQQVVRGDSAAYFCASSPSGESYTFGSGTRLTVV.

The chain recombines TRBV7-2 with TRBJ1-5, with D hard to call. V lost 4 bases and J 6 bases, leaving 13 bases between the germline ends. Germline CDR1 SGHTA, CDR2 FQGNSA. The CDR3 consists of 14 residues. CDR3 amino acids: CASSSTTTFQPQHF. The CDR3 DNA is TGTGCCAGCAGCTCAACTACAACCTTTCAGCCCCAGCATTTT. The full variable domain, completed using reference TRBV7-2 and TRBJ1-5, is GAGVSQSPSNKVTEKGKDVELRCDPISGHTALYWYRQSLGQGLEFLIYFQGNSAPDKSGLPSDRFSAERTGGSVSTLTIQRTQQEDSAVYLCASSSTTTFQPQHFGDGTRLSIL.

V usage is TRBV5-1 and J usage is TRBJ2-1; TRBD2 agrees at 9 bases. J lost 6 bases, V lost 4 bases, and 8 bases had no gene match. Germline CDR1 reads SGHRS; CDR2 reads YFSETQ. The CDR3 extends over 15 amino acids. The CDR3 reads CASSLGLAGINEQFF. Written as DNA, the CDR3 is TGCGCCAGCAGCCTGGGTCTAGCGGGAATCAATGAGCAGTTCTTC. Filled out from reference TRBV5-1 and TRBJ2-1, the complete variable domain reads KAGVTQTPRYLIKTRGQQVTLSCSPISGHRSVSWYQQTPGQGLQFLFEYFSETQRNKGNFPGRFSGRQFSNSRSEMNVSTLELGDSALYLCASSLGLAGINEQFFGPGTRLTVL.

This clone was observed once. This chain connects TRBV7-2 to TRBJ2-7, with 9 bases fitting TRBD2. Looked up from germline, CDR1 is SGHTA and CDR2 is FQGNSA. The CDR3 totals 14 residues. The trim removed 5 bases at V and 3 bases at J, leaving 5 bases unmatched. The CDR3 region is CASSLREGSYEQYF. The CDR3 nucleotides are TGTGCCAGCAGCCTGCGGGAGGGCAGCTACGAGCAGTACTTC.

V is TRBV18 and J is TRBJ2-7; D perhaps matches TRBD2 (5 bases). CDR3 length: 14 residues. The germline gives CDR1 KGHSH, CDR2 LQKENI. V was cut by 1 base and J by 3 bases, with 10 bases left in between. CDR3 sequence (DNA): TGTGCCAGCTCACCACGGAGGACGGACTACGAGCAGTACTTC. It yields the protein CASSPRRTDYEQYF.

In nucleotides, the CDR3 is TGTGCCAGCAGGCCCGGGACAGCTAACTATGGCTACACCTTC. Translated: CASRPGTANYGYTF. The chain has TRBV28 and TRBJ1-2, with 7 bases fitting TRBD1. From germline, CDR1 is MDHEN and CDR2 SYDVKM. Unmatched junction bases numbered 4, after V lost 6 bases and J lost 0 bases. There are 14 residues in the CDR3.